These 10 T cell receptor beta chains were all obtained from the same sample, sequenced in a study of tumour-infiltrating T cells in Burkitt lymphoma. Some clones are missing from TCRdb's copy, which holds only in-frame ones; the method was immunoSEQ multiplex PCR. The sample yields more than 45,000 clones, around 29% seen once. The sequenced material came from tumor tissue. Receptors originate from a human donor with Burkitt lymphoma.

This clone was seen only once. The rearrangement joins TRBV5-1 to TRBJ2-3; 13 positions match TRBD2. Germline V gene lookup returns CDR1 SGHRS and CDR2 YFSETQ. V shed 0 bases, J shed 3 bases, and the junction held 4 bases outside the gene matches. The CDR3 sequence is 17 residues long. This CDR3 reads CASSLGWTSGGTDTQYF. As DNA, the CDR3 is TGCGCCAGCAGCTTGGGGTGGACTAGCGGGGGAACAGATACGCAGTATTTT.

This clone has a handful of counts. The chain recombines TRBV6-6 with TRBJ2-1; no definite D call. CDR3 length equals 15 residues. Trimming pared 2 bases from V and 12 bases from J, leaving 20 bases between. Germline CDR1 MNHNY, CDR2 SVGAGI (reference sequence). Here the CDR3 reads CASSYGEDRTVGQFF. CDR3 DNA sequence: TGTGCCAGCAGTTACGGCGAGGACCGTACAGTAGGGCAGTTCTTC.

The CDR3 coding sequence is TGTGCCAGCAGGGAGTTAGGGGGCGGCACAGATACGCAGTATTTT. This gives the protein CASRELGGGTDTQYF. The rearrangement joins TRBV25-1 to TRBJ2-3; 7 positions match TRBD1. The CDR3 length is 15 residues. With V trimmed by 6 bases and J by 1 base, 7 bases remained unmatched. Germline CDR1 reads MGHDK; CDR2 reads SYGVNS.

Only a few counts were recorded for this clone. This rearrangement joins TRBV9 to TRBJ2-3; tentative D call: TRBD2 (6 bases). This CDR3 has 14 amino acids. Trimming left V 4 bases short and J 4 bases short, with 13 bases between. Germline CDR1 is SGDLS and CDR2 is YYNGEE. This CDR3 reads CASSFLAYPDTQYF. The CDR3 DNA sequence: TGTGCCAGCAGCTTCCTAGCGTACCCAGATACGCAGTATTTT.

This sequence joins TRBV18 and TRBJ1-1; D gene ambiguous. The CDR3 has 11 residues. Trimming took 4 bases from V and 0 from J, leaving 0 bases between them. Germline CDR1 KGHSH, CDR2 LQKENI. The CDR3 coding sequence is TGTGCCAGCTCACTGAACACTGAAGCTTTCTTT. It codes for CASSLNTEAFF.

The rearrangement links TRBV27 to TRBJ2-7, with 7 positions matching TRBD1. The CDR3 totals 15 residues. Per germline, CDR1 MNHEY and CDR2 SMNVEV (reference sequence). J gave up 1 base and V 2 bases, and 5 bases lay outside the gene matches. The CDR3 spells CASSLAGGKSYEQYF. The CDR3 region has the DNA TGTGCCAGCAGTTTAGCAGGGGGTAAGTCCTACGAGCAGTACTTC.

The chain recombines TRBV29-1 with TRBJ2-3; 8 nucleotides agree with TRBD2. Germline values: CDR1 SQVTM, CDR2 ANQGSEA. The J segment lost 2 bases and the V segment lost 7 bases, leaving 8 bases of the junction unmatched. The CDR3 spans 14 residues. The CDR3 DNA sequence: TGCAGCGCCCAAGGAGCGGGGGACACAGATACGCAGTATTTT. Amino acids: CSAQGAGDTDTQYF.

This clone was counted between two and nine times. This chain links TRBV2 with TRBJ1-2, with TRBD1 matching 7 bases. The V gene end was trimmed by 6 bases and the J gene end by 14 bases; junction bases not matched to a gene: 9. The V gene's germline CDR1 is SNHLY and CDR2 FYNNEI. The CDR3 sequence is 11 residues long. CDR3 sequence (DNA): TGTGCCAGCAGGGGACAGACTGGGAGGACCTTC. Its protein product is CASRGQTGRTF.

The chain recombines TRBV27 with TRBJ2-2; tentative D call: TRBD1 (5 bases). Trimming left V 6 bases short and J 8 bases short, with 25 bases between. The length of the CDR3 is 17 residues. Germline CDR1 reads MNHEY; CDR2 reads SMNVEV (reference sequence). CDR3 DNA sequence: TGTGCCAGCAGACGAGCCACCGGTCAGGGAATTCGGGGGGAGCTGTTTTTT. Translating it yields CASRRATGQGIRGELFF.

The V and J genes are TRBV14 and TRBJ1-6, with D uncertain. CDR3 length: 17 amino acids. Germline assignment: CDR1 SGHDN and CDR2 FVKESK. V lost 0 bases and J lost 7, with 16 bases in between. This CDR3 is CASSQDGRGRMNSPLHF. The DNA for the CDR3 is TGTGCCAGCAGCCAAGATGGTCGCGGCAGGATGAATTCACCCCTCCACTTT.